The 5 T cell receptor beta chains in this list originate from one sample, sequenced in a study of blood T cell repertoires in COVID-19. The repertoire was sequenced with immunoSEQ multiplex PCR; TCRdb's copy has only in-frame clones and lacks some. The sample includes 37,000 or so clones, about 90% of them seen just once. The sequenced sample consisted of peripheral blood. Source of these receptors: a man aged 65 to 85 with acute or convalescent COVID-19.

The genes are TRBV2 and TRBJ1-2, with 10 bases lining up with TRBD1. This CDR3 spans 12 amino acids. V lost 11 bases to trimming and J lost 2 bases; unmatched junction nucleotides: 2. Germline lookup yields CDR1 SNHLY and CDR2 FYNNEI. The CDR3 DNA follows: TGTGCCGGGGGACAGGGGAACTATGGCTACACCTTC. It codes for CAGGQGNYGYTF.

This clone was counted a few times. The chain combines TRBV3-1 (or the pseudogene TRBV3-2) with TRBJ1-1; unclear D gene. Between the trimmed V and J ends, which lost 4 bases and 4 bases, there was a span of 16 bases. The germline CDR1 and CDR2 sequences are LGHDT and YNNKEL (reference sequence). The CDR3 is 15 amino acids. CDR3 bases: TGTGCCAGCAGCCCAAGCCGGTCTGAGGTCACTGAAGCTTTCTTT. Encoded protein: CASSPSRSEVTEAFF.

The J gene is TRBJ2-7, the V gene TRBV6-2 or TRBV6-3; 9 positions agree with TRBD1. Germline-derived CDR1 and CDR2 are MNHEY and SVGEGT. This CDR3 is 15 amino acids long. Unmatched junction bases numbered 5, after V lost 4 bases and J lost 1 base. The CDR3 region has the DNA TGTGCCAGCAGTTGGGGGGACAGGGCATCCTACGAGCAGTACTTC. As protein: CASSWGDRASYEQYF.

This rearrangement joins TRBV3-1 (or the pseudogene TRBV3-2) to TRBJ2-1; maybe TRBD2 (5 bases). Germline loops: CDR1 LGHDT, CDR2 YNNKEL (reference sequence). V was trimmed by 0 bases and J by 6 bases, leaving 9 bases between them. The CDR3 is made up of 14 amino acids. For the CDR3, the DNA is TGTGCCAGCAGCCAAGATCGAGCGGTCAATGAGCAGTTCTTC. Protein product: CASSQDRAVNEQFF.

J is TRBJ2-7 and V is TRBV3-1 (or the pseudogene TRBV3-2); D is ambiguous. The CDR3 contains 15 residues. The V end lost 5 bases, the J end lost 0 bases, and 14 bases lay between the germline ends. Germline V lookup: CDR1 LGHDT, CDR2 YNNKEL (reference sequence). The CDR3, as DNA: TGTGCCAGCAGCTTTGACCCAGGTTACTCCTACGAGCAGTACTTC. Protein: CASSFDPGYSYEQYF.